A single sample gave rise to the 13 T cell receptor beta chains below, sequenced in a study of OX40 agonist ivuxolimab in advanced cancers. TCRdb's table, derived via immunoSEQ multiplex PCR, lists solely in-frame clones and lacks some. The table records tens of thousands of clones, around 89% of them present only once. The source was CD4+ or CD8+ T cells sorted from blood, collected in a trial of the OX40 agonist ivuxolimab. These receptors came from an adult with an advanced solid tumor such as melanoma, head and neck, liver or kidney cancer.

The chain combines TRBV2 with TRBJ1-4, with no clear D. CDR1 is SNHLY, CDR2 FYNNEI, per germline. The CDR3 contains 15 residues. V shed 1 base and J shed 7 bases, with 13 bases lying between them. The CDR3 DNA is TGTGCCAGCAGTGAAGTCGGTGGGGTAGGTGAAAAACTGTTTTTT. Encoded protein: CASSEVGGVGEKLFF.

In its sample, this clone was seen once. V usage is TRBV5-1 and J usage is TRBJ2-3; D could derive from TRBD1 or TRBD2 (6 bases each). The CDR3 has 16 residues. V was clipped by 4 bases and J by 6 bases, with 21 bases between them. Germline CDR1 is SGHRS and CDR2 is YFSETQ. CDR3 sequence (DNA): TGCGCCAGCAGCACGAACAGGGTAGGGACTTCGGATACGCAGTATTTT. Translating it yields CASSTNRVGTSDTQYF.

This chain links TRBV9 with TRBJ2-5; D is unresolved. TRBJ2-7 explains the end of the DNA better; the J call may be wrong. This CDR3 has 12 amino acids. Germline loops: CDR1 SGDLS, CDR2 YYNGEE. CDR3 sequence: CASSSALSEQYF. CDR3 coding DNA: TGTGCCAGCAGCTCCGCCCTATCCGAGCAGTACTTC.

V is TRBV7-9 and J is TRBJ2-5; 9 bases are a match to TRBD1. CDR1 SEHNR and CDR2 FQNEAQ come from the germline V gene (reference sequence). V dropped 4 bases and J dropped 1; count of bases not matched to a gene: 7. This CDR3 has 16 residues. CDR3 amino acids: CASSSLDRGSQETQYF. In DNA form, the CDR3 reads TGTGCCAGCAGCTCGCTAGACAGGGGGTCCCAAGAGACCCAGTACTTC. Drawing the rest from reference TRBV7-9 and TRBJ2-5, the complete variable domain is DTGVSQNPRHKITKRGQNVTFRCDPISEHNRLYWYRQTLGQGPEFLTYFQNEAQLEKSRLLSDRFSAERPKGSFSTLEIQRTEQGDSAMYLCASSSLDRGSQETQYFGPGTRLLVL.

This clone occurred once. The chain carries TRBV29-1 and TRBJ1-2; a weak D match, TRBD1 (5 bases). Between the trimmed V and J ends, which lost 4 bases and 4 bases, there was a span of 7 bases. Germline V lookup: CDR1 SQVTM, CDR2 ANQGSEA. The CDR3 length is 11 residues. The CDR3 bases are TGCAGCGTTGTCGACAGCTATGGCTACACCTTC. Translated, it gives CSVVDSYGYTF.

The V and J genes are TRBV7-9 and TRBJ2-7; possible D gene TRBD2, 6 bases. This CDR3 is built from 13 residues. The germline V and J ends were trimmed by 4 bases and 5 bases, with 12 bases remaining between them. Germline assignment: CDR1 SEHNR and CDR2 FQNEAQ (reference sequence). CDR3: CASSSRGSDEQYF. CDR3 nucleotides: TGTGCCAGCAGCTCTCGGGGGTCCGACGAGCAGTACTTC.

This chain uses TRBV5-1 with TRBJ2-7; 8 bases map to TRBD2. The CDR3 sequence is 15 residues long. J was trimmed by 3 bases and V by 5 bases; bases with no gene match: 10. CDR1 and CDR2 (germline): SGHRS, YFSETQ. The CDR3 region has the DNA TGCGCCAGCAGTACCTACGGGGGGGCGCTCTACGAGCAGTACTTC. Residues: CASSTYGGALYEQYF.

V and J are TRBV27 and TRBJ2-2, with TRBD1 identical over 7 bases. The germline gives CDR1 MNHEY, CDR2 SMNVEV (reference sequence). This CDR3 comprises 14 residues. Trimming took 7 bases from V and 2 from J; bases not matched to a gene: 4. The CDR3 spells CASTWDSNTGELFF. The CDR3 DNA is TGTGCCAGCACCTGGGACAGCAACACCGGGGAGCTGTTTTTT.

The J gene is TRBJ1-2, the V gene TRBV28; TRBD1 might be the D (5 bases). V was pared by 2 bases and J by 6 bases, with 19 bases between. Germline assignment: CDR1 MDHEN and CDR2 SYDVKM. This CDR3 comprises 16 residues. For the CDR3, the DNA is TGTGCCAGCAGTTTAGTCTGGAGCAGGGCAGTGAATGGCTACACCTTC. This gives the protein CASSLVWSRAVNGYTF.

The chain combines TRBV27 with TRBJ2-5; the D gene could be TRBD1 or TRBD2 (7 bases each). In germline, CDR1 is MNHEY, CDR2 SMNVEV (reference sequence). V lost 11 bases and J 5 bases, leaving 27 bases between the germline ends. There are 16 residues in the CDR3. CDR3 loop: CAAGGGSEPDVETQYF. The CDR3 DNA follows: TGTGCCGCAGGGGGGGGTAGCGAGCCCGATGTGGAGACCCAGTACTTC.

This clone was picked up one time. The chain combines TRBV11-2 with TRBJ2-3; 7 bases line up with TRBD2. V lost 6 bases, J lost 0 bases, and 15 bases stayed unmatched. The CDR3 spans 18 residues. Germline V lookup: CDR1 SGHAT, CDR2 FQNNGV. The CDR3 protein is CASRPQRGLGASTDTQYF. The CDR3 DNA reads TGTGCCAGCAGACCACAGCGGGGCCTTGGTGCTAGCACAGATACGCAGTATTTT.

The rearrangement joins TRBV7-9 to TRBJ1-6; D is unresolved. The CDR3 runs to 16 residues. Trimming removed 1 base at V and 2 bases at J, with 9 bases between. The V gene's germline CDR1 is SEHNR and CDR2 FQNEAQ (reference sequence). The CDR3 spells CASSLVGGAYNSPLHF. CDR3 coding DNA: TGTGCCAGCAGCTTAGTGGGCGGAGCCTATAATTCACCCCTCCACTTT.

This rearrangement joins TRBV19 to TRBJ2-5; D uncertain. The CDR3 sequence is 13 residues long. V was trimmed by 1 base and J by 5 bases, leaving 8 bases between them. Germline V CDR1 and CDR2: LNHDA, SQIVND (reference sequence). The CDR3: CASSIGGYETQYF. CDR3 nucleotide sequence: TGTGCCAGTAGTATAGGCGGTTATGAGACCCAGTACTTC. Combining the CDR3 with reference TRBV19 and TRBJ2-5 gives the whole variable domain DGGITQSPKYLFRKEGQNVTLSCEQNLNHDAMYWYRQDPGQGLRLIYYSQIVNDFQKGDIAEGYSVSREKKESFPLTVTSAQKNPTAFYLCASSIGGYETQYFGPGTRLLVL.